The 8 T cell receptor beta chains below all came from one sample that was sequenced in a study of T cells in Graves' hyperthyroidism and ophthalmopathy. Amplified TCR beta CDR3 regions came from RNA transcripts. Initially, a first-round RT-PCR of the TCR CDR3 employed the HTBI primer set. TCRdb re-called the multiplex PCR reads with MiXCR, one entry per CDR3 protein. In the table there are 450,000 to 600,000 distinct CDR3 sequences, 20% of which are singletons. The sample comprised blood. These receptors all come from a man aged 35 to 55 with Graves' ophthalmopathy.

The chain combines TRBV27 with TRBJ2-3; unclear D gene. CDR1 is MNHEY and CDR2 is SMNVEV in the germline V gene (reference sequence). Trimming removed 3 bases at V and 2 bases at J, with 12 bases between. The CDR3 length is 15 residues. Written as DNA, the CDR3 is TGTGCCAGCAGTTTTGGTAGCCGTGTCACAGATACGCAGTATTTT. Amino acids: CASSFGSRVTDTQYF.

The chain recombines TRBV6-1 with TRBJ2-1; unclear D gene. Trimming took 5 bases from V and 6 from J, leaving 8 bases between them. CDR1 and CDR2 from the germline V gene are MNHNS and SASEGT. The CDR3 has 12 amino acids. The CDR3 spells CASSSARNEQFF. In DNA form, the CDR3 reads TGTGCCAGCAGTTCTGCTCGCAATGAGCAGTTCTTC.

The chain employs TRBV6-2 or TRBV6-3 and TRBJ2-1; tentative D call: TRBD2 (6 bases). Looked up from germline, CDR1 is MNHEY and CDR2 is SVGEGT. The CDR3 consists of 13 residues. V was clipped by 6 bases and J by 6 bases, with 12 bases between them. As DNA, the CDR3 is TGTGCCAGCAGGACGGGACTTACCAATGAGCAGTTCTTC. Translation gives CASRTGLTNEQFF.

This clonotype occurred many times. Here the CDR3 reads CASSLYRGPYEQYF. As DNA, the CDR3 is TGTGCCAGCAGTTTGTACAGGGGTCCGTACGAGCAGTACTTC. The rearrangement uses TRBV6-2 or TRBV6-3 and TRBJ2-7; TRBD1 matches at 7 bases. The V and J ends lost 4 bases and 4 bases, in that order; junction bases with no gene match: 7. Per the germline V gene, CDR1 is MNHEY and CDR2 is SVGEGT. This CDR3 comprises 14 residues.

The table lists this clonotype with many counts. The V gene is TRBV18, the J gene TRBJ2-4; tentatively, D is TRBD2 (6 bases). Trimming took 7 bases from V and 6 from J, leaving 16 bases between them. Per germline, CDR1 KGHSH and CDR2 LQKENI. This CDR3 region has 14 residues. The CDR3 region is CASFRGNTGNIQYF. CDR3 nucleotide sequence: TGTGCCAGCTTCCGGGGGAACACAGGAAACATTCAGTACTTC. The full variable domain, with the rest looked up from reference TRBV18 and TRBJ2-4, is NAGVMQNPRHLVRRRGQEARLRCSPMKGHSHVYWYRQLPEEGLKFMVYLQKENIIDESGMPKERFSAEFPKEGPSILRIQQVVRGDSAAYFCASFRGNTGNIQYFGAGTRLSVL.

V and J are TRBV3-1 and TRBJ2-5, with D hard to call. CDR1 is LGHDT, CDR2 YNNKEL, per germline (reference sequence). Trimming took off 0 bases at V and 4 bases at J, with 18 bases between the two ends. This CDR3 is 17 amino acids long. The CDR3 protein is CASSQDRVGILGETQYF. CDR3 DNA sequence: TGTGCCAGCAGCCAAGATCGGGTCGGCATCCTGGGAGAGACCCAGTACTTC.

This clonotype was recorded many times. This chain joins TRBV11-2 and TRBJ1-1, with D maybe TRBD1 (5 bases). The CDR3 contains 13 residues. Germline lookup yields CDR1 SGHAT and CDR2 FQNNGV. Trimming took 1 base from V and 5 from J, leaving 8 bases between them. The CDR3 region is CASSLVGRTEAFF. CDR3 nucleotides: TGTGCCAGCAGCTTAGTGGGGCGAACTGAAGCTTTCTTT.

The CDR3 region is CASSPMPISGQNSPLHF. The CDR3 DNA is TGCGCCAGCAGCCCCATGCCCATCTCGGGACAGAATTCACCCCTCCACTTT. The chain is built from TRBV4-1 and TRBJ1-6, with 7 bases matching TRBD1. CDR1 and CDR2 from the germline V gene are MGHRA and YSYEKL. The CDR3 is made up of 17 amino acids. Trimming cost V 4 bases and J 7 bases; bases outside gene matches: 13.